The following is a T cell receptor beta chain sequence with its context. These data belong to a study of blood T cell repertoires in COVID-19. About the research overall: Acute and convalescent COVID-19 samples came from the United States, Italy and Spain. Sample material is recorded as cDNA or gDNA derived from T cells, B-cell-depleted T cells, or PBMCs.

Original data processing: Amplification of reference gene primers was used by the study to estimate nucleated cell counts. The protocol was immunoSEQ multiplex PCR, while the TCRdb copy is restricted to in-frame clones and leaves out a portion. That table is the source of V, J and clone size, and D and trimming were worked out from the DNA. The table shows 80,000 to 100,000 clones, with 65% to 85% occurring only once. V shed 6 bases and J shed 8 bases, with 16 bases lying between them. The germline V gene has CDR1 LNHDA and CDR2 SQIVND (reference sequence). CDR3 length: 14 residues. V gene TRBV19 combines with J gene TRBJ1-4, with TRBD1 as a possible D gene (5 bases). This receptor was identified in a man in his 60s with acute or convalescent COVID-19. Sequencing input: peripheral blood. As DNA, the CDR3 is TGTGCCAGTAGAAACAGGATGATTTGGGAAAAACTGTTTTTT. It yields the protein CASRNRMIWEKLFF.